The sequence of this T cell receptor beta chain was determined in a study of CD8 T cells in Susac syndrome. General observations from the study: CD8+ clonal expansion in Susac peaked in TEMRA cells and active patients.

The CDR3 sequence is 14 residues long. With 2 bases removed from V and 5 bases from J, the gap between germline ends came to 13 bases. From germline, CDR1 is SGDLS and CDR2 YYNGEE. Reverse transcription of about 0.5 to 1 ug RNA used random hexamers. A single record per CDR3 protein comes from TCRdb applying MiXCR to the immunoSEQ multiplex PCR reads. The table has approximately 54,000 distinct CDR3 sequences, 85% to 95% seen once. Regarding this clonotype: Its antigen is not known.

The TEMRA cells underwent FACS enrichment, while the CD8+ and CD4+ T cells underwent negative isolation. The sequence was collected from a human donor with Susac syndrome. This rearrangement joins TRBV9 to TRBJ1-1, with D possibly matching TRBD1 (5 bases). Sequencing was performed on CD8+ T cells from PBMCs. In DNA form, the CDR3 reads TGTGCCAGCAGCGTGAGGGTGGAGGGGACTGAAGCTTTCTTT. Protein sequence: CASSVRVEGTEAFF.